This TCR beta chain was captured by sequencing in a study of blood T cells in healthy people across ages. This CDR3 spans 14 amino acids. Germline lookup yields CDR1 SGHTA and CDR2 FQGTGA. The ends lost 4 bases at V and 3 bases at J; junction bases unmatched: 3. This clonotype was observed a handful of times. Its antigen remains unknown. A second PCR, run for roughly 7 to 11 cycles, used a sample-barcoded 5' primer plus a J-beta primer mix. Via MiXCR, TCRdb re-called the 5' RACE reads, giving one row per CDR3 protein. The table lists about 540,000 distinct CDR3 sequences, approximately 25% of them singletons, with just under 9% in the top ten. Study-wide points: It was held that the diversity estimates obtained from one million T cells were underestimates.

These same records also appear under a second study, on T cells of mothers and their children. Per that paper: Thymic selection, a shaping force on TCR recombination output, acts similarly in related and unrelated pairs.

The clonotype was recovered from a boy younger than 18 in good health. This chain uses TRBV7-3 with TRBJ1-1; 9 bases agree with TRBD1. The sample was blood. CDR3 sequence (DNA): TGTGCCAGCAGCTCGGGACAGGGCCACACTGAAGCTTTCTTT. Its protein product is CASSSGQGHTEAFF.